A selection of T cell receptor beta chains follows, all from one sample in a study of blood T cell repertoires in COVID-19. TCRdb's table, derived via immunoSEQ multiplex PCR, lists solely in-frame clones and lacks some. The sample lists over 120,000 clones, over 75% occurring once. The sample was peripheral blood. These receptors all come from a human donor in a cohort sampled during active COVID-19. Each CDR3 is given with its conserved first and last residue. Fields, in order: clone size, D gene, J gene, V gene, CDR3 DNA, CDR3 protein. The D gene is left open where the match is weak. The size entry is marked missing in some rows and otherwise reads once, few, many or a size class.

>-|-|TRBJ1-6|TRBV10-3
TGTGCCATTAAACAACCTAATTCACCCCTCCACTTT
CAIKQPNSPLHF
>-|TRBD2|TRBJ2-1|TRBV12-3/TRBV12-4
TGTGCCAGCAGTTTAGGCGGGAGGCGGTTCTTC
CASSLGGRRFF
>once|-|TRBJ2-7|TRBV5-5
TGTGCCAGCAGCTTGGCCCTCTACGAGCAGTACTTC
CASSLALYEQYF
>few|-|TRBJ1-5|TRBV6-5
TGTGCCAGCAGTTCTCTTGATCAGCCCCAGCATTTT
CASSSLDQPQHF
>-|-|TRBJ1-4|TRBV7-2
TGTGCCAGCAACCATGCGGGTGCTAATGAAAAACTGTTTTTT
CASNHAGANEKLFF
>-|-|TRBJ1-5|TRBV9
TGTGCCAGCAGCGTAGGGACAACGGGGCCCCAGCATTTT
CASSVGTTGPQHF
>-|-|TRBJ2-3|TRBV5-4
TGTGCCAGCGCCTCGGAGCTACGGGCAGATACGCAGTATTTT
CASASELRADTQYF
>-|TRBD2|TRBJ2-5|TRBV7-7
TGTGCCAGCAGCTTGGGTAGCGGGAGGGGAGCGGCCCAGTACTTC
CASSLGSGRGAAQYF
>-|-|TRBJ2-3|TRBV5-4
TGTGCCAGCATATCGCGGGGGCTAACCGGGGATACGCAGTATTTT
CASISRGLTGDTQYF
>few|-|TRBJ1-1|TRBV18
TGTGCCAGCTCACCATCTTTGGGGGGGGCTGAAGCTTTCTTT
CASSPSLGGAEAFF
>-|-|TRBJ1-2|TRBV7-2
TGTGCCAGCAGCTTAGCGAGTGTTGGCTACACCTTC
CASSLASVGYTF
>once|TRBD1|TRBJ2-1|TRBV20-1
TGCAGTGCTAGTCCGCCAGGGGGCTACAATGAGCAGTTCTTC
CSASPPGGYNEQFF
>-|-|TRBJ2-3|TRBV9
TGTGCCAGCAGTTGGGGCGGGGACACAGATACGCAGTATTTT
CASSWGGDTDTQYF
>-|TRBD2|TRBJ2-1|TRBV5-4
TGTGCCAGCAGCTCGACTAGCGGGGCCTACAATGAGCAGTTCTTC
CASSSTSGAYNEQFF
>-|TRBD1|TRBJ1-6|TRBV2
TGTGCCGGGACAGGAACCAATAATTCACCCCTCCACTTT
CAGTGTNNSPLHF
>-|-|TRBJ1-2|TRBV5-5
TGTGCCAGCAGCTTGTTACAGGGTGACTATGGCTACACCTTC
CASSLLQGDYGYTF
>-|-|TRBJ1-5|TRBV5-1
TGCGCCAGCAGCCCAGAGGGCAATCAGCCCCAGCATTTT
CASSPEGNQPQHF
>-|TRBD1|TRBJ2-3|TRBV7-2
TGTGCCAGCAGCTTGGACAGGGCCCCTGGCCCGCAGTATTTT
CASSLDRAPGPQYF
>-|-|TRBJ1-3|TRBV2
TGTGCCAGCAGTGAAATCAGTGTTGGAAACACCATATATTTT
CASSEISVGNTIYF
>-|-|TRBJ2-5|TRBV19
TGTGCCAGTAGTATAGACTACAGGGATGGGACCCAGTACTTC
CASSIDYRDGTQYF
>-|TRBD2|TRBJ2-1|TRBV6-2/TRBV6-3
TGTGCCAGCAGCTCCGTCGGGGGAGGGGATGAGCAGTTCTTC
CASSSVGGGDEQFF
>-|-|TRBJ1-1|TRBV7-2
TGTGCCAGCAGCTTCGCCGGGAACACTGAAGCTTTCTTT
CASSFAGNTEAFF
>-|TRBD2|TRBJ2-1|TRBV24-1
TGTGCCACCAGAGGGACTAGCGGGCTCTCCTACAATGAGCAGTTCTTC
CATRGTSGLSYNEQFF
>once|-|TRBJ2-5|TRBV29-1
TGCAGCGTGGGGGGGACCCAGTACTTC
CSVGGTQYF
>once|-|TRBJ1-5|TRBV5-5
TGTGCCAGCAGCCCCGGACTGGGTTTCATCCAGCCCCAGCATTTT
CASSPGLGFIQPQHF
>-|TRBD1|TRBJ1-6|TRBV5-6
TGTGCCAGCAGCCCGGGACAGGATCGGTCACCCCTCCACTTT
CASSPGQDRSPLHF
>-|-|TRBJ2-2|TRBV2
TGTGCCAGCAGTCAGGGGAGGGCCGGGGAGCTGTTTTTT
CASSQGRAGELFF
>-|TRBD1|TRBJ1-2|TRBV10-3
TGTGCCATCAGTGTAGGGGGCGAAGGCTATGGCTACACCTTC
CAISVGGEGYGYTF
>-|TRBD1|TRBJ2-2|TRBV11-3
TGTGCCAGCAGCTCATCGGGGACAGAAAAGGGCGGGGAGCTGTTTTTT
CASSSSGTEKGGELFF
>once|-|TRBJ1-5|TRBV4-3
TGCGCCAGCAGCCAAGGGCGGGGGGGGAAGGGCCATTTT
CASSQGRGGKGHF
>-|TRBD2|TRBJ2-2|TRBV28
TGTGCCAGCAGGGAGAGTAGCGGGGGTTCCGGGGAGCTGTTTTTT
CASRESSGGSGELFF
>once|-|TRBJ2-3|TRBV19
TGTGCCAGTAGTATTGGAGGGGGCCTGATCACAGATACGCAGTATTTT
CASSIGGGLITDTQYF
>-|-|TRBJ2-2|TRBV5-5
TGTGCCAGCAGCTTGGAAGGCAGGGACACCGGGGAGCTGTTTTTT
CASSLEGRDTGELFF
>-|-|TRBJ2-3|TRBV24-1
TGTGCCACCAGTGATTTTAGCTTGGGGGCGAATACGCAGTATTTT
CATSDFSLGANTQYF
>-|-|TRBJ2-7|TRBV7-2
TGTGCCAGCAGCTTAGGGCAGGGGAGCTCCTACGAGCAGTACTTC
CASSLGQGSSYEQYF
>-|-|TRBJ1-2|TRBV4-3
TGCGCCAGCAGCCAAGATAGGACACAGGGCTACACCTTC
CASSQDRTQGYTF
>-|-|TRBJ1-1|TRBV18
TGTGCCAGCTCACTTAATATATTACAGAGGGACACTGAAGCTTTCTTT
CASSLNILQRDTEAFF
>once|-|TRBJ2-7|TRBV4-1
TGCGCCAGCAGCCAAAGCACCCCGGGCTACGAGCAGTACTTC
CASSQSTPGYEQYF
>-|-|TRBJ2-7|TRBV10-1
TGCGCCAGCAGTGATGCGGGACGGGGGACGCTATGTAGCTACGAGCAGTACTTC
CASSDAGRGTLCSYEQYF
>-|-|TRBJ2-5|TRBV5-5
TGTGCCAGCAGCTTGGTGGGGAGCAAGGGTTCGGAGACCCAGTACTTC
CASSLVGSKGSETQYF
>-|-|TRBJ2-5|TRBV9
TGTGCCAGCAGCGGCGGACATGGCGAGACCCAGTACTTC
CASSGGHGETQYF
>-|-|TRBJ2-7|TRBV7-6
TGTGCCAGCAGCTTAGGGAGGGCCCCGGGCGAGCAGTACTTC
CASSLGRAPGEQYF
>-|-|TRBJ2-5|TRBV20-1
TGCAGTGCTAGATCCCGAGAGACCCAGTACTTC
CSARSRETQYF
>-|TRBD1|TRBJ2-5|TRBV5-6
TGTGCCAGCAGCGGAGCAGGGGGCGCAGGGGAGACCCAGTACTTC
CASSGAGGAGETQYF
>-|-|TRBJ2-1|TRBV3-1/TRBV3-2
TGTGCCAGCAGCCAAGACGCCAGGATGTACAATGAGCAGTTCTTC
CASSQDARMYNEQFF